These 24 T cell receptor beta chains were sequenced from one sample in a study of blood T cell repertoires in COVID-19. Only in-frame clones appear in the TCRdb table, and some are missing; sequencing was by immunoSEQ multiplex PCR. Seen here are 60,000 to 75,000 clones, about four fifths observed once, and the top ten hold 5.5% to 7%. The sample comprised peripheral blood. These receptors all stem from a woman between 50 and 59 years old with active or convalescent COVID-19.

This sequence joins TRBV7-9 and TRBJ1-2; the D is unclear. This CDR3 spans 12 amino acids. CDR1 and CDR2 from the germline V gene are SEHNR and FQNEAQ (reference sequence). V dropped 2 bases and J dropped 8 bases, with 9 bases sitting between them. The CDR3 DNA reads TGTGCCAGCAGCTTATCCTCGGAGGGCTACACCTTC. Protein product: CASSLSSEGYTF.

The chain employs TRBV7-9 and TRBJ2-7, with D perhaps TRBD2 (5 bases). V was shortened by 4 bases and J by 5 bases, with 9 bases between the two germline ends. The CDR3 is 12 amino acids. Germline V lookup: CDR1 SEHNR, CDR2 FQNEAQ (reference sequence). CDR3 coding DNA: TGTGCCAGCAGCTCAGTCGGGAACGAGCAGTACTTC. The encoded protein is CASSSVGNEQYF.

The chain couples TRBV5-1 to TRBJ2-7; 8 nucleotides agree with TRBD1. Per germline, CDR1 SGHRS and CDR2 YFSETQ. CDR3 length: 14 residues. The J segment lost 6 bases and the V segment lost 3 bases, leaving 8 bases of the junction unmatched. The CDR3 DNA is TGCGCCAGCAGCTCCGACAGGGGCGAGACCGAGCAGTACTTC. Translation gives CASSSDRGETEQYF.

The chain employs TRBV7-9 and TRBJ1-2, with D possibly TRBD1 on 6 matching bases. Trimming removed 5 bases from V and 3 bases from J, with 10 bases in between. CDR1 is SEHNR, CDR2 FQNEAQ, per germline (reference sequence). The CDR3 loop spans 13 amino acids. The CDR3 sequence is CASSQQGDYGYTF. The DNA of the CDR3 is TGTGCCAGCAGCCAACAGGGTGACTATGGCTACACCTTC.

The V call is TRBV10-3, the J call TRBJ1-4; D unclear. The CDR3 totals 14 residues. Germline assignment: CDR1 ENHRY and CDR2 SYGVKD. V lost 2 bases, J lost 8 bases, and 12 bases lay in between. CDR3 nucleotides: TGTGCCATCAGTGAGACATCACCATCCGAAAAACTGTTTTTT. It translates to CAISETSPSEKLFF.

V gene TRBV7-2 combines with J gene TRBJ2-5, with D possibly TRBD1 on 7 matching bases. Germline-derived CDR1 and CDR2 are SGHTA and FQGNSA. The CDR3 loop spans 15 amino acids. V dropped 6 bases and J dropped 0 bases, with 14 bases sitting between them. For the CDR3, the DNA is TGTGCCAGCAGTCGGGGGACAGCGTACCAAGAGACCCAGTACTTC. It yields the protein CASSRGTAYQETQYF. Looking up the rest from reference TRBV7-2 and TRBJ2-5 gives the full variable domain: GAGVSQSPSNKVTEKGKDVELRCDPISGHTALYWYRQSLGQGLEFLIYFQGNSAPDKSGLPSDRFSAERTGGSVSTLTIQRTQQEDSAVYLCASSRGTAYQETQYFGPGTRLLVL.

V is TRBV7-2 and J is TRBJ2-3; 11 bases match TRBD2. Germline V gives CDR1 SGHTA, CDR2 FQGNSA. The CDR3 runs 17 residues. The junction had 10 bases not matched to a gene; V was cut back by 8 bases and J by 0 bases. In nucleotides, the CDR3 is TGTGCCAGCGCCTGGACTAGCGGGTCCCCTAGCACAGATACGCAGTATTTT. Its protein is CASAWTSGSPSTDTQYF.

This chain links TRBV7-2 with TRBJ2-1; 14 bases fit TRBD2. CDR3 size: 15 residues. From germline, CDR1 is SGHTA and CDR2 FQGNSA. Trimming removed 0 bases from V and 14 bases from J; junction bases left unmatched: 6. CDR3 sequence reads: CASSLAGLAGEREFF. The CDR3 bases are TGTGCCAGCAGCTTAGCGGGACTAGCGGGGGAACGCGAGTTCTTC.

CDR3 nucleotide sequence: TGTGCCAGCAGCTTCCGGGGTTTAGTGAACAATGAGCAGTTCTTC. This sequence encodes CASSFRGLVNNEQFF. The chain has TRBV5-8 and TRBJ2-1, with D perhaps matching TRBD2 (5 bases). The V end lost 2 bases, the J end lost 5 bases, and 14 bases lay between the germline ends. The germline gives CDR1 SGHTS, CDR2 YDEGEE. The CDR3 contains 15 residues.

The chain joins TRBV4-1 to TRBJ1-5, with no clear D. The V gene lost 0 bases and the J gene lost 4 bases, with 7 bases spanning the gap. CDR3 length: 14 amino acids. The germline V gene encodes CDR1 MGHRA and CDR2 YSYEKL. In DNA form, the CDR3 reads TGCGCCAGCAGCCAAGATGCGAGGAATCAGCCCCAGCATTTT. Amino acids: CASSQDARNQPQHF.

The chain employs TRBV7-2 and TRBJ2-3; TRBD1 is a possible D gene (5 bases). Trimming shortened V by 4 bases and J by 0 bases, and 11 bases separated the two germline ends. There are 15 residues in the CDR3. Germline V gives CDR1 SGHTA, CDR2 FQGNSA. The CDR3 here is CASSYGQGSTDTQYF. CDR3 nucleotide sequence: TGTGCCAGCAGCTACGGGCAGGGAAGCACAGATACGCAGTATTTT.

The chain carries TRBV7-3 and TRBJ2-2, with a weak D call TRBD2 (5 bases). CDR1 and CDR2 from the germline V gene are SGHTA and FQGTGA. The ends were cut back, 5 bases at V and 6 bases at J, with 16 bases in the middle. This CDR3 has 15 residues. The CDR3 reads CASSPLVGAAGELFF. The CDR3 DNA follows: TGTGCCAGCAGCCCACTCGTGGGAGCGGCCGGGGAGCTGTTTTTT.

The genes are TRBV5-1 and TRBJ2-2; maybe TRBD2 (5 bases). This CDR3 has 14 residues. V was clipped by 4 bases and J by 8 bases, with 15 bases between them. The germline V gene has CDR1 SGHRS and CDR2 YFSETQ. As DNA, the CDR3 is TGCGCCAGCAGCCCAGATCTAGCATCTGGGGAGCTGTTTTTT. It is translated as CASSPDLASGELFF.

The chain has TRBV9 and TRBJ1-2; TRBD1 matches 7 bases. After removal of 0 bases from V and 2 bases from J, the junction contained 7 bases not matched to a gene. Per the germline V gene, CDR1 is SGDLS and CDR2 is YYNGEE. The CDR3 length is 16 residues. CDR3 sequence (DNA): TGTGCCAGCAGCGTAGCTAGGGACAGTACCAACTATGGCTACACCTTC. This encodes CASSVARDSTNYGYTF.

The sample holds a few counts of this clone. V and J are TRBV19 and TRBJ1-1, with D perhaps matching TRBD1 (5 bases). The CDR3 extends over 15 amino acids. Germline CDR1 is LNHDA and CDR2 is SQIVND (reference sequence). Trimming shortened V by 3 bases and J by 5 bases, and 16 bases separated the two germline ends. The CDR3 reads CASSINGGLRTEAFF. In DNA, the CDR3 is TGTGCCAGTAGTATTAACGGGGGGTTAAGAACTGAAGCTTTCTTT.

The chain is built from TRBV28 and TRBJ1-3; D call uncertain. Germline loops: CDR1 MDHEN, CDR2 SYDVKM. V gave up 3 bases and J gave up 0 bases, with 9 bases separating them. The CDR3 extends over 15 amino acids. CDR3 in amino acids: CASSLDWSSGNTIYF. Written as DNA, the CDR3 is TGTGCCAGCAGTTTGGACTGGAGCTCTGGAAACACCATATATTTT.

This clone was counted between two and nine times. The V gene is TRBV6-5, the J gene TRBJ1-2; D gene uncertain. Germline V gene data show CDR1 as MNHEY and CDR2 as SVGAGI. V was clipped by 7 bases and J by 7 bases, with 10 bases between them. The CDR3 runs 11 residues. CDR3 region: CASTPSSGYTF. The CDR3 coding sequence is TGTGCCAGCACTCCATCGAGTGGCTACACCTTC.

The chain is built from TRBV5-1 and TRBJ1-1; tentative D call: TRBD1 (5 bases). The germline V gene has CDR1 SGHRS and CDR2 YFSETQ. The CDR3 runs 15 residues. V was shortened by 2 bases and J by 4 bases, with 15 bases between the two germline ends. The CDR3 DNA reads TGCGCCAGCAGCTTACAGTGGGGCGGGAGCACTGAAGCTTTCTTT. Its protein is CASSLQWGGSTEAFF.

This clone was detected only a few times. The chain's CDR3 is CASSLGPQLGTDTQYF. The CDR3 bases are TGCGCCAGCAGCTTGGGTCCCCAGTTGGGCACAGATACGCAGTATTTT. This chain uses TRBV5-1 with TRBJ2-3; D remains ambiguous. The CDR3 runs to 16 residues. Trimming stripped 0 bases from V and 1 base from J, with 12 bases between. Looked up from germline, CDR1 is SGHRS and CDR2 is YFSETQ.

The chain employs TRBV28 and TRBJ1-3; TRBD1 matches 10 bases. With 5 bases clipped from V and 0 bases from J, the junction kept 4 bases outside the gene matches. This CDR3 region has 16 residues. The germline V gene encodes CDR1 MDHEN and CDR2 SYDVKM. The CDR3 DNA follows: TGTGCCAGCAGTCCCTGGGACAGGGGCTCTGGAAACACCATATATTTT. Translating it yields CASSPWDRGSGNTIYF.

About this clone itself: Other nucleotide sequences from this sample produce the same CDR3. In DNA, the CDR3 is TGTGCCAGCAGGGAGGGGTTTTCCACAGATACGCAGTATTTT. This sequence encodes CASREGFSTDTQYF. This chain connects TRBV6-5 to TRBJ2-3, with D maybe TRBD2 (6 bases). V was cut by 6 bases and J by 2 bases, with 12 bases left in between. This CDR3 has 14 residues. Germline lookup yields CDR1 MNHEY and CDR2 SVGAGI.

This sequence joins TRBV7-2 and TRBJ1-2; 8 bases fit TRBD1. Losses at the gene ends were 3 bases for V and 7 bases for J; bases not matched to a gene: 1. Germline values: CDR1 SGHTA, CDR2 FQGNSA. This CDR3 comprises 12 residues. In nucleotides, the CDR3 is TGTGCCAGCAGCTTTACAGGGGGTGGCTACACCTTC. Protein product: CASSFTGGGYTF.

The chain uses TRBV7-2 and TRBJ2-5, with D possibly matching TRBD2 (6 bases). Germline CDR1 SGHTA, CDR2 FQGNSA. Trimming removed 7 bases from V and 10 bases from J, with 22 bases in between. CDR3 length: 14 residues. CDR3 DNA: TGTGCCAGCACTAAGGGTCGCGGGGCCCCTCACCAGTACTTC. It encodes CASTKGRGAPHQYF. Using reference TRBV7-2 and TRBJ2-5 for the parts outside the CDR3, the full variable domain is GAGVSQSPSNKVTEKGKDVELRCDPISGHTALYWYRQSLGQGLEFLIYFQGNSAPDKSGLPSDRFSAERTGGSVSTLTIQRTQQEDSAVYLCASTKGRGAPHQYFGPGTRLLVL.

The rearrangement uses TRBV3-1 (or the pseudogene TRBV3-2) and TRBJ2-7; 11 nucleotides line up with TRBD2. The germline gives CDR1 LGHDT, CDR2 YNNKEL (reference sequence). J was trimmed by 6 bases and V by 0 bases; bases with no gene match: 7. This CDR3 has 16 residues. The CDR3 DNA sequence: TGTGCCAGCAGCCAAGATCCGAGTAGCGGGAGGGCCGAGCAGTACTTC. Amino acids: CASSQDPSSGRAEQYF.